This note documents a single TCR beta chain sequence. It lacks a known antigen. One base away there is no much larger clone; base qualities are not given. A second Seattle source provided samples from volunteer blood donors who had recovered from COVID-19. Each collaborating institution followed its own protocols to collect whole blood in K2EDTA tubes. Collaborator samples were shipped for TCRbeta analysis as frozen whole blood, isolated PBMCs, or DNA extracted from either sample type. The sample comes from a study of blood T cell repertoires in COVID-19 (dated by TCRdb to 2018 to 2021). For context, the study as a whole: Samples from collaborators originated in the United States, Italy and Spain and spanned both the acute and convalescent phases of COVID-19. The prospective study material was composed of cDNA or gDNA derived from T cells, B-cell-depleted T cells, or PBMCs. Deeply sampled blood TCRbeta repertoires from subjects exposed to, actively infected with, or recovered from COVID-19 were included in the dataset. Samples were obtained from the ongoing ImmuneRACE study (first 160 participants) and from about 1,300 subjects provided by 6 global collaborators. A freely available public database, intended as a resource for researchers studying the immune response to SARS-CoV-2, is where the repertoires were released. Where available, HLA class I and class II types were taken from metadata supplied by the sample provider and were not determined by assay-based typing. The sample metadata nearly always contained a de-identified subject ID, COVID-19 status, age in years and sex.

TCRbeta CDR3 regions were amplified from genomic DNA by means of the immunoSEQ Assay, a bias-controlled multiplex PCR. Regarding the original processing steps: Within the assay, amplification of reference gene primers was used to estimate how many nucleated cells each sample contained. To quantify the absolute abundance of each unique TCRbeta CDR3 rearrangement, sequence reads were collapsed and filtered. For each sample, productive Simpson clonality was calculated as the square root of Simpson's diversity index across productive rearrangements. In TCRdb, the immuneACCESS table is reduced to in-frame sequences with V and J assigned. These tables do not hold every clone; where another copy was compared, an unresolved V gene accounts for under half, and the others remain unexplained. Clonal size and the V and J genes are those of that table, whereas D and trimming came from the DNA. Within this sample are 200,000 to 300,000 clones, with 80% to 85% of them counted one time only. The top ten constitute roughly 1.4% of the sample.

Reading from cysteine to phenylalanine, the CDR3 counts 19 amino acids. Only the CDR3 region is kept as DNA, spanning 57 bases read in frame from base 1. V gives up 0 bases and J gives up 7 bases, and the segment between their germline ends measures 25 bases. CDR1 and CDR2 are drawn from the germline V gene: SGHAT, FQNNGV. What the study reported, not specific to this receptor: Clinical and demographic metadata were provided uncurated, with the amount varying by source and participant.

Sequenced material: peripheral blood. The chain was built from TRBV11-2 and TRBJ2-1; a tentative D call is TRBD1 (6 bases match). This clonotype originated in a woman between 40 and 50 years old who had recovered from COVID-19. The DNA sequence is given as TGTGCCAGCAGCTTAGATTTCTCACGACAGGCCAAACCCTTTAATGAGCAGTTCTTC. Translation gives CASSLDFSRQAKPFNEQFF.